The entry below describes one T cell receptor (beta chain). Germline is not matched at one junction end, which may reflect a read error. The data derive from a study of blood T cell repertoires in COVID-19. About the research overall: Italy, Spain and the United States were the sources of the convalescent and acute COVID-19 samples.

The Seattle patients, enrolled during active infection, were followed longitudinally. As processed by the authors: Nucleated cell counts were estimated from reference gene primer amplification. Libraries were prepared by immunoSEQ multiplex PCR; TCRdb keeps only in-frame clonotypes and omits some of them. Clone size and V and J calls were adopted from that table, with D and trimming inferred from the DNA. The sample has hundreds of thousands of clones, more than 75% seen once. Germline V gene sequence: CDR1 MNHEY, CDR2 SMNVEV (reference sequence). The CDR3 spans 14 residues. The material sequenced was peripheral blood. This TCR derives from a man aged 50-59 years with COVID-19, enrolled during active disease. The chain is built from TRBV27 and TRBJ1-2; 7 positions match TRBD1. CDR3 loop: CASSWARGNFGYTF. Written as DNA, the CDR3 is TGTGCCAGCAGTTGGGCCAGGGGGAACTTTGGCTACACCTTC.